These 29 T cell receptor beta chains originate from one sample sequenced in a study of human T cells and chemical hapten exposure. TCRdb fed the RACE reads into MiXCR, producing one record per CDR3 protein. The table records roughly 62,000 distinct CDR3 sequences, around 12% of them present only once. The time point: patch test 3, about 24 weeks after DPC sensitization. The treatment: therapeutic diphenylcyclopropenone sensitization with weekly scalp DPC. Material: whole blood, obtained in connection with sensitization to the hapten diphenylcyclopropenone (DPC). The receptors come from a man aged 30 to 45 with alopecia areata. Some clones in this sample may be carry-over from other donors' samples.

In this sample, this clonotype turned up many times. The rearrangement joins TRBV5-1 to TRBJ2-6; 7 bases match TRBD1. Germline V CDR1 and CDR2: SGHRS, YFSETQ. The V segment lost 5 bases and the J segment 0 bases; nucleotides outside the gene matches: 11. This CDR3 contains 18 residues. The CDR3 sequence: CASSPGGQVYSGANVLTF. The CDR3 bases are TGCGCCAGCAGTCCTGGCGGACAGGTCTACTCTGGGGCCAACGTCCTGACTTTC.

This clonotype occurred many times. The chain combines TRBV9 with TRBJ2-3; either TRBD1 or TRBD2 may supply D (5 bases each). Trimming pared 7 bases from V and 0 bases from J, leaving 15 bases between. CDR3 size: 15 residues. CDR1 and CDR2 from the germline V gene are SGDLS and YYNGEE. As DNA, the CDR3 is TGTGCCAGCGGCACCGGGACGGCTAGCACAGATACGCAGTATTTT. Protein sequence: CASGTGTASTDTQYF. The whole variable domain, filled in from reference TRBV9 and TRBJ2-3, reads DSGVTQTPKHLITATGQRVTLRCSPRSGDLSVYWYQQSLDQGLQFLIQYYNGEERAKGNILERFSAQQFPDLHSELNLSSLELGDSALYFCASGTGTASTDTQYFGPGTRLTVL.

This clonotype was counted many times. The V gene is TRBV28, the J gene TRBJ1-6, with 7 bases that match TRBD1. V shed 3 bases and J 3 bases; nucleotides not matched to a gene: 2. This CDR3 contains 15 residues. Per the germline V gene, CDR1 is MDHEN and CDR2 is SYDVKM. DNA of the CDR3: TGTGCCAGCAGTTTGGGACAGATCTATAATTCACCCCTCCACTTT. It translates to CASSLGQIYNSPLHF.

This chain joins TRBV5-1 and TRBJ1-2; 7 positions agree with TRBD1. The CDR3 spans 15 residues. J was trimmed by 6 bases and V by 0 bases; bases with no gene match: 8. Germline V CDR1 and CDR2: SGHRS, YFSETQ. The CDR3 protein is CASSLDPTGENGYTF. The CDR3 nucleotides read TGCGCCAGCAGCTTGGATCCAACAGGGGAAAATGGCTACACCTTC.

This clonotype showed up many times. CDR3 region: CASSRVLTGDNSPLHF. Written as DNA, the CDR3 is TGTGCCAGCAGCCGCGTCCTGACAGGGGATAATTCACCCCTCCACTTT. J is TRBJ1-6 and V is TRBV7-2; 8 bases fit TRBD1. V trimming: 5 bases; J trimming: 5 bases; junction bases outside the gene matches: 8. Germline-derived CDR1 and CDR2 are SGHTA and FQGNSA. The CDR3 has 16 residues.

V and J are TRBV20-1 and TRBJ2-7; possibly TRBD2 for D (5 bases). Germline CDR1 is DFQATT and CDR2 is SNEGSKA (reference sequence). The CDR3 extends over 15 amino acids. Trimming took 4 bases from V and 5 from J, leaving 21 bases between them. The CDR3 region has the DNA TGCAGTGCTACGCATTCCGGGAAATACGGGAACGAGCAGTACTTC. Protein sequence: CSATHSGKYGNEQYF.

The sample holds a few counts of this clonotype. V usage is TRBV4-3 and J usage is TRBJ2-3; 10 bases are shared with TRBD1. V gave up 0 bases and J gave up 4 bases; unmatched junction bases: 7. CDR1 is LGHNA, CDR2 YSLEER, per germline. The CDR3 consists of 17 residues. CDR3 in amino acids: CASSQDDGTGEADTQYF. Written as DNA, the CDR3 is TGCGCCAGCAGCCAAGATGATGGGACAGGGGAGGCAGATACGCAGTATTTT.

This clonotype was recorded many times. The CDR3 DNA reads TGTGCCAGCAGCTTATTAGTGGGCCTAATGGGATATGGCTACACCTTC. Translation: CASSLLVGLMGYGYTF. The chain is built from TRBV7-9 and TRBJ1-2; D not certain. Germline V gene data show CDR1 as SEHNR and CDR2 as FQNEAQ (reference sequence). The CDR3 has 16 residues. Trimming removed 2 bases at V and 5 bases at J, with 18 bases between.

The chain combines TRBV9 with TRBJ1-2; D possibly corresponds to TRBD1 (6 bases). The CDR3 is 16 amino acids. Between the trimmed V and J ends, which lost 0 bases and 7 bases, there was a span of 19 bases. CDR1 is SGDLS and CDR2 is YYNGEE in the germline V gene. For the CDR3, the DNA is TGTGCCAGCAGCGTAGAGAGCGTCGGCAGGGGTAGTGGCTACACCTTC. The encoded protein is CASSVESVGRGSGYTF.

This clonotype was counted only a few times. The rearrangement uses TRBV24-1 and TRBJ2-7, with 9 bases fitting TRBD1. This CDR3 has 17 amino acids. The V segment lost 3 bases and the J segment 0 bases; nucleotides outside the gene matches: 8. The germline V gene encodes CDR1 KGHDR and CDR2 SFDVKD. CDR3 in DNA: TGTGCCACCAGTGATGGGCGACAGGGGGACCACTCCTACGAGCAGTACTTC. It translates to CATSDGRQGDHSYEQYF.

This chain joins TRBV28 and TRBJ1-2; 9 bases are shared with TRBD1. The CDR3 loop spans 14 amino acids. The trim removed 10 bases at V and 0 bases at J, leaving 6 bases unmatched. Germline V gene data show CDR1 as MDHEN and CDR2 as SYDVKM. The CDR3 sequence is CATQGAGANYGYTF. The CDR3 DNA is TGTGCCACACAGGGGGCGGGAGCTAACTATGGCTACACCTTC.

This clonotype was counted many times. The chain uses TRBV27 and TRBJ1-4, with D possibly matching TRBD1 (5 bases). In germline, CDR1 is MNHEY, CDR2 SMNVEV (reference sequence). V lost 5 bases and J lost 7, with 17 bases in between. CDR3 size: 15 residues. In DNA form, the CDR3 reads TGTGCCAGCAGTCCCCGGGGGAGGGGAGGTGAAAAACTGTTTTTT. Its protein is CASSPRGRGGEKLFF.

This chain links TRBV9 with TRBJ1-3; 8 bases align to TRBD1. The germline CDR1 and CDR2 sequences are SGDLS and YYNGEE. The CDR3 covers 16 residues. V gave up 4 bases and J gave up 3 bases; unmatched junction bases: 9. The CDR3 DNA sequence: TGTGCCAGCAGCCCCCGACAGGGGCTGAATGGAAACACCATATATTTT. This translates into CASSPRQGLNGNTIYF.

This clonotype has only a few counts. The rearrangement uses TRBV12-3 or TRBV12-4 and TRBJ2-5, with D uncertain. CDR3 length: 11 residues. V was pared by 3 bases and J by 4 bases, with 3 bases between. The CDR3 nucleotides are TGTGCCAGCAGTTTGGCAGAGACCCAGTACTTC. It specifies CASSLAETQYF.

This clonotype has only a few counts. The rearrangement links TRBV4-3 to TRBJ1-5; tentative D call: TRBD1 (5 bases). The CDR3 is made up of 17 amino acids. Trimming cost V 3 bases and J 4 bases, with 19 bases left between them. Germline assignment: CDR1 LGHNA and CDR2 YSLEER. The CDR3 bases are TGCGCCAGCAGCCAGAACCCACCTACGGGGGGGAATCAGCCCCAGCATTTT. Translated: CASSQNPPTGGNQPQHF.

In its sample, this clonotype was seen many times. This sequence joins TRBV2 and TRBJ2-5; D ambiguous. Germline V gives CDR1 SNHLY, CDR2 FYNNEI. The CDR3 runs 12 residues. V was shortened by 0 bases and J by 4 bases, with 3 bases between the two germline ends. The CDR3 nucleotides are TGTGCCAGCAGTGAAGCGACAGAGACCCAGTACTTC. Translated: CASSEATETQYF.

In its sample, this clonotype was seen a few times. The chain carries TRBV24-1 and TRBJ2-1, with TRBD1 as a possible D gene (5 bases). CDR1 and CDR2 from the germline V gene are KGHDR and SFDVKD. V lost 10 bases and J lost 3, with 12 bases in between. CDR3 length: 13 amino acids. CDR3 nucleotide sequence: TGTGCCACTTCTGGACAACTCTACAATGAGCAGTTCTTC. Amino acids: CATSGQLYNEQFF.

This clonotype showed up many times. The CDR3 sequence is CSATKSSGANVLTF. The CDR3 region has the DNA TGCAGTGCTACAAAAAGCTCTGGGGCCAACGTCCTGACTTTC. V usage is TRBV20-1 and J usage is TRBJ2-6; D not certain. The germline V gene encodes CDR1 DFQATT and CDR2 SNEGSKA (reference sequence). The CDR3 loop spans 14 amino acids. V was cut by 4 bases and J by 0 bases, with 7 bases left in between.

This clonotype was detected only a few times. The DNA is left out, because the CDR3 cannot be placed on it with certainty; the CDR3 is given as TCRdb lists it. V and J are TRBV29-1 and TRBJ2-5; the table names TRBD1, a call not compared with the DNA. Per the germline V gene, CDR1 is SQVTM and CDR2 is ANQGSEA. A total of 14 residues make up the CDR3, ends included. CDR3 loop: CSVDGQGFLETQYF.

The V gene is TRBV7-9, the J gene TRBJ1-1; D call uncertain. V lost 6 bases to trimming and J lost 0 bases, with 8 bases between them. The CDR3 is 13 amino acids. Per the germline V gene, CDR1 is SEHNR and CDR2 is FQNEAQ (reference sequence). This CDR3 is CASSTQMNTEAFF. Here the CDR3 DNA reads TGTGCCAGCAGTACGCAAATGAACACTGAAGCTTTCTTT.

The V gene is TRBV28, the J gene TRBJ2-2; 8 bases line up with TRBD1. This CDR3 has 17 amino acids. The trim removed 3 bases at V and 2 bases at J, leaving 8 bases unmatched. Germline assignment: CDR1 MDHEN and CDR2 SYDVKM. CDR3 nucleotide sequence: TGTGCCAGCAGTTTGGCCAGGGGGCGCGGAAACACCGGGGAGCTGTTTTTT. Protein sequence: CASSLARGRGNTGELFF.

This clonotype was observed at least ten times. The chain uses TRBV11-2 and TRBJ1-5; D possibly corresponds to TRBD1 (5 bases). Germline CDR1 SGHAT, CDR2 FQNNGV. This CDR3 region has 14 residues. The V gene lost 1 base and the J gene lost 4 bases, with 8 bases spanning the gap. The CDR3 DNA is TGTGCCAGCAGCTTAGGGACAACTAATCAGCCCCAGCATTTT. This translates into CASSLGTTNQPQHF.

This rearrangement joins TRBV6-5 to TRBJ1-2, with D unclear. Germline V gene lookup returns CDR1 MNHEY and CDR2 SVGAGI. Deletions cut 9 bases from V and 9 bases from J, with 17 bases between. The CDR3 length is 12 residues. The CDR3 reads CASGRQMYCYTF. The CDR3 DNA reads TGTGCCAGTGGACGGCAGATGTATTGCTACACCTTC.

This clonotype occurred a few times. V is TRBV20-1 and J is TRBJ2-5, with TRBD2 matching over 7 bases. Germline values: CDR1 DFQATT, CDR2 SNEGSKA (reference sequence). The CDR3 length is 15 residues. V dropped 5 bases and J dropped 0; count of bases not matched to a gene: 9. For the CDR3, the DNA is TGCAGTGCTCCACACTATCGGGGGGACCAAGAGACCCAGTACTTC. Its translation is CSAPHYRGDQETQYF.

The chain's CDR3 is CASTLTGVIAKNIQYF. The CDR3 DNA reads as TGTGCCAGCACGTTGACAGGGGTTATAGCCAAAAACATTCAGTACTTC. This rearrangement joins TRBV12-3 or TRBV12-4 to TRBJ2-4, with 8 bases identical to TRBD1. Trimming at V came to 7 bases and at J to 0 bases, leaving 8 bases not matched to a gene. This CDR3 is 16 amino acids long.

This clonotype was seen repeatedly, ten times or more. The gene calls are TRBV7-6 and TRBJ2-1; possible D gene TRBD1, 5 bases. The CDR3 loop spans 15 amino acids. CDR1 and CDR2 from the germline V gene are SGHVS and FNYEAQ. V gave up 4 bases and J gave up 4 bases, with 14 bases separating them. The CDR3 here is CASSSAQGPYNEQFF. In nucleotides, the CDR3 is TGTGCCAGCAGCTCAGCCCAGGGTCCATACAATGAGCAGTTCTTC. Variable domain in full (rest from reference TRBV7-6 and TRBJ2-1): GAGVSQSPRYKVTKRGQDVALRCDPISGHVSLYWYRQALGQGPEFLTYFNYEAQQDKSGLPNDRFSAERPEGSISTLTIQRTEQRDSAMYRCASSSAQGPYNEQFFGPGTRLTVL.

This clonotype was seen a few times. As DNA, the CDR3 is TGTGCCAGCAGTGAAGGAGGCTACGGTCGGGAAAAAACCAAAAACATTCAGTACTTC. Protein sequence: CASSEGGYGREKTKNIQYF. The chain carries TRBV6-1 and TRBJ2-4, with D possibly TRBD2 on 5 matching bases. The CDR3 extends over 19 amino acids. Trimming removed 1 base at V and 2 bases at J, with 21 bases between. Germline V lookup: CDR1 MNHNS, CDR2 SASEGT.

This clonotype was seen at least ten times. This chain uses TRBV1 with TRBJ1-1; the table's D gene call, TRBD1, was not cross checked with the DNA. TRBV1 is labeled a pseudogene. CDR3 size: 20 residues. DNA for the CDR3: TGCACCAGCAGCCAGTCAGGGTCCCGGTTGCCGTTCCCGGGAGGCGCTGAAGCTTTCTTT. Its translation: CTSSQSGSRLPFPGGAEAFF.

This clonotype came up many times. The chain combines TRBV7-2 with TRBJ1-3; D not certain. Trimming pared 0 bases from V and 7 bases from J, leaving 10 bases between. The CDR3 sequence is 14 residues long. Germline V gene sequence: CDR1 SGHTA, CDR2 FQGNSA. The CDR3 reads CASSLALGGNTIYF. The CDR3 coding sequence is TGTGCCAGCAGCTTAGCGCTGGGAGGGAACACCATATATTTT.